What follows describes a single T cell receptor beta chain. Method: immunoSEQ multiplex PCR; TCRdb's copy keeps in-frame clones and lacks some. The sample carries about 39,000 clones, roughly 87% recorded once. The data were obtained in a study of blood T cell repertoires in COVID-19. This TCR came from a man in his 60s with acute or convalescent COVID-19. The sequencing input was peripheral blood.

CDR3 residues: CASSYSMSTRPGQYF. CDR3 sequence (DNA): TGTGCCAGCAGTTACTCGATGTCTACCCGCCCAGGGCAGTACTTC. This rearrangement joins TRBV6-2 or TRBV6-3 to TRBJ2-7; unclear D gene. CDR1 MNHEY and CDR2 SVGEGT come from the germline V gene. This CDR3 region has 15 residues. Trimming shortened V by 0 bases and J by 9 bases, and 18 bases separated the two germline ends.